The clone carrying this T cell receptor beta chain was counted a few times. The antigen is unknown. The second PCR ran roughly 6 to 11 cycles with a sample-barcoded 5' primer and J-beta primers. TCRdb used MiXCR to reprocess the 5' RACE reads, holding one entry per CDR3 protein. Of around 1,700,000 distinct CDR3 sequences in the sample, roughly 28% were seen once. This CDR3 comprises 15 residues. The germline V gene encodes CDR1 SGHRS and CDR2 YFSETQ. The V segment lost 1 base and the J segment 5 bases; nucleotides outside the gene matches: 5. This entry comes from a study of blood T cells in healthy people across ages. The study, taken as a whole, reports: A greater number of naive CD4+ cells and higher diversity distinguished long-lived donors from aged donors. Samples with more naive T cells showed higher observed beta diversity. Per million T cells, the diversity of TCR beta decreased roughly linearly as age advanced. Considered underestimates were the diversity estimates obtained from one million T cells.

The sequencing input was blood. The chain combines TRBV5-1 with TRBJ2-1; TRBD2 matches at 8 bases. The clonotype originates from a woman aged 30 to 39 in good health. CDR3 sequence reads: CASSLRREANNEQFF. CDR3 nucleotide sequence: TGCGCCAGCAGCTTGAGGCGGGAGGCGAACAATGAGCAGTTCTTC.